One sample yielded the 2 T cell receptor beta chains listed below, sequenced in a study of blood T cell repertoires in COVID-19. The table came from immunoSEQ multiplex PCR; TCRdb's copy has only in-frame clones and leaves some out. Found here are 70,000 to 90,000 clones, approximately 85% of them singletons; the top ten hold around a tenth. Input material: peripheral blood. Receptor source: a man aged 50-59 years with COVID-19, enrolled during active disease.

DNA for the CDR3: TGTGCCAGCAGCTCCCCGTCTAGCGGGAGAGCGGGCGAGCAGTACTTC. This encodes CASSSPSSGRAGEQYF. The chain joins TRBV11-2 to TRBJ2-7; 10 positions agree with TRBD2. From germline, CDR1 is SGHAT and CDR2 FQNNGV. The CDR3 extends over 16 amino acids. Trimming cost V 4 bases and J 6 bases; bases outside gene matches: 12.

This clone was observed a single time. The rearrangement links TRBV4-3 to TRBJ2-6; D unresolved. With 2 bases removed from V and 4 bases from J, the gap between germline ends came to 18 bases. Germline lookup yields CDR1 LGHNA and CDR2 YSLEER. The CDR3 length is 18 residues. The CDR3 reads CASSQTMTYEVGANVLTF. CDR3 sequence (DNA): TGCGCCAGCAGCCAAACGATGACATATGAAGTAGGGGCCAACGTCCTGACTTTC.